These 2 T cell receptor beta chains were sequenced from one sample in a study of OX40 agonist ivuxolimab in advanced cancers. Assay used: immunoSEQ multiplex PCR; TCRdb lists only in-frame clones, some missing. The sample lists about 80,000 clones, around four fifths occurring once. This sample comprised CD4+ or CD8+ T cells sorted from blood, obtained in a trial of the OX40 agonist ivuxolimab. These receptors were taken from an adult with an advanced solid tumor such as melanoma, head and neck, liver or kidney cancer.

In its sample, this clone was seen a few times. The chain uses TRBV28 and TRBJ1-2; no firm D call. The germline V gene encodes CDR1 MDHEN and CDR2 SYDVKM. The CDR3 length is 11 residues. Trimming took off 4 bases at V and 5 bases at J, with 5 bases between the two ends. CDR3 in amino acids: CASSSEYGYTF. CDR3 in DNA: TGTGCCAGCAGTTCGGAATATGGCTACACCTTC.

V gene TRBV5-1 combines with J gene TRBJ2-5; TRBD2 agrees at 10 bases. V gave up 0 bases and J gave up 1 base; unmatched junction bases: 3. This CDR3 contains 16 residues. Germline CDR1 and CDR2: SGHRS and YFSETQ. The CDR3 reads CASSLASSGGQETQYF. The CDR3 DNA follows: TGCGCCAGCAGCTTGGCTTCTAGCGGGGGCCAAGAGACCCAGTACTTC.